There are many counts of the clone carrying this TCR beta chain. Unique molecular identifiers featured in how the TCRbeta library was prepared. TCRdb re-analysed the PCR reads in MiXCR, keeping a single row per CDR3 protein. The profile shows 150,000 to 200,000 distinct CDR3 sequences, about 15% of them singletons. The sample belongs to a study of T-cell reconstitution after alpha-beta-depleted transplantation in children. V dropped 6 bases and J dropped 0 bases, with 17 bases sitting between them. Germline CDR1 DFQATT, CDR2 SNEGSKA (reference sequence). The CDR3 length is 15 residues. The specimen was PBMCs from the stem cell graft donor, collected from the stem cell graft. The sequence was obtained from a human donor who donated a stem cell graft to a child with acute lymphoblastic leukemia. The V gene is TRBV20-1, the J gene TRBJ1-1; D is uncertain. The CDR3 protein is CSALQPSAMNTEAFF. The CDR3 DNA is TGCAGTGCCCTACAGCCTTCGGCGATGAACACTGAAGCTTTCTTT.